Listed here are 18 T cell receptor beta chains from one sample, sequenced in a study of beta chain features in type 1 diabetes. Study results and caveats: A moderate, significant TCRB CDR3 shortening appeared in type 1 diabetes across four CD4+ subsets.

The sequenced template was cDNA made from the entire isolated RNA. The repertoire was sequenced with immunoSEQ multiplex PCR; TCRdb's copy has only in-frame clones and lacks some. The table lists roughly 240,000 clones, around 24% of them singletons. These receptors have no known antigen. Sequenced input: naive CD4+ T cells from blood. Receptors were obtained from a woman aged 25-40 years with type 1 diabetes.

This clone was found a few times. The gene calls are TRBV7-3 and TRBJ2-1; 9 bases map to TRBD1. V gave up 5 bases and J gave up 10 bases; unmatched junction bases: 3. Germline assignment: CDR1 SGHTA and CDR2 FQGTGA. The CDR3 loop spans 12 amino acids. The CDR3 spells CASSVQGAEQFF. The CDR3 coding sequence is TGTGCCAGCAGCGTACAGGGGGCAGAGCAGTTCTTC.

In DNA, the CDR3 is TGTGCCAGCAGCTCCCGGCCAGCGGCGGCCCAGTACTTC. It codes for CASSSRPAAAQYF. The J gene is TRBJ2-5, the V gene TRBV7-3, with a weak D call TRBD2 (5 bases). Germline V gene sequence: CDR1 SGHTA, CDR2 FQGTGA. Trimming removed 4 bases at V and 9 bases at J, with 15 bases between. This CDR3 is built from 13 residues.

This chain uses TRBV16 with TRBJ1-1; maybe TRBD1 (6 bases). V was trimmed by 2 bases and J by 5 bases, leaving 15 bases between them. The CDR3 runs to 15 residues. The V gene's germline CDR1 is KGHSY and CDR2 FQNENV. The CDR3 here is CASSQIRGGETEAFF. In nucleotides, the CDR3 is TGTGCCAGCAGCCAAATCAGGGGTGGAGAAACTGAAGCTTTCTTT.

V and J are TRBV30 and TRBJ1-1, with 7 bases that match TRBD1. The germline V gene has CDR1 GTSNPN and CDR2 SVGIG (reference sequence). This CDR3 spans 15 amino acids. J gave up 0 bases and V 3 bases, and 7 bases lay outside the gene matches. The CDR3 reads CAWSAWDRLNTEAFF. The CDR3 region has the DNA TGTGCCTGGAGCGCCTGGGACAGATTGAACACTGAAGCTTTCTTT.

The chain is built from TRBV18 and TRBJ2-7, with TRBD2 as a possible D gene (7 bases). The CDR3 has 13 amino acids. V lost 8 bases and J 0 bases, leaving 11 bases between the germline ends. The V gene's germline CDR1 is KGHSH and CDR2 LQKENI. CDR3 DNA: TGTGCCAGCAGGGGGGGTACCTCCTACGAGCAGTACTTC. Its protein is CASRGGTSYEQYF.

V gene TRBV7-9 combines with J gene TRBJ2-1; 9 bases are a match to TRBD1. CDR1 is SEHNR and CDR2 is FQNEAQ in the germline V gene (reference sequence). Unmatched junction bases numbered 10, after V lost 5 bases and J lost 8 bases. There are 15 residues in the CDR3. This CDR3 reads CASSPGQGIGDEQFF. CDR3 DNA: TGTGCCAGCAGCCCGGGACAGGGTATCGGAGATGAGCAGTTCTTC.

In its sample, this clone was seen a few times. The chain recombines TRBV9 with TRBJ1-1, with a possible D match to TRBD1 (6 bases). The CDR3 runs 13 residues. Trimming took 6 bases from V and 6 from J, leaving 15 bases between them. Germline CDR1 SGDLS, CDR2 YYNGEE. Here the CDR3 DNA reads TGTGCCAGCAAACCCCAACAGGGCGCTGAAGCTTTCTTT. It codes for CASKPQQGAEAFF.

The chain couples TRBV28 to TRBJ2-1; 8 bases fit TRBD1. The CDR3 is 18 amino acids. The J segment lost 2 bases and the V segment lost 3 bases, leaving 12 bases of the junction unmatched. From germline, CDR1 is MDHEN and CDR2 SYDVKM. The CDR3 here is CASSFSYRTGPPYNEQFF. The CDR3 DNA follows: TGTGCCAGCAGTTTCTCCTACCGGACAGGGCCTCCCTACAATGAGCAGTTCTTC.

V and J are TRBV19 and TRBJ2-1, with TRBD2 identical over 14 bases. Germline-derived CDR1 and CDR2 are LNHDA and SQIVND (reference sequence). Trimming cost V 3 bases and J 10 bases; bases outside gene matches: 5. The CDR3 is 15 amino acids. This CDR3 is CASSMTSGRVTEQFF. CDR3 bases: TGTGCCAGTAGTATGACTAGCGGGAGGGTAACAGAGCAGTTCTTC. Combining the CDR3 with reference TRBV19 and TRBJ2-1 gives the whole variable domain DGGITQSPKYLFRKEGQNVTLSCEQNLNHDAMYWYRQDPGQGLRLIYYSQIVNDFQKGDIAEGYSVSREKKESFPLTVTSAQKNPTAFYLCASSMTSGRVTEQFFGPGTRLTVL.

CDR3 DNA sequence: TGCAGCGCCCTAGATACAGATACGCAGTATTTT. Translation: CSALDTDTQYF. The chain is built from TRBV29-1 and TRBJ2-3; D gene ambiguous. The CDR3 covers 11 residues. Germline CDR1 and CDR2: SQVTM and ANQGSEA. Between the trimmed V and J ends, which lost 7 bases and 3 bases, there was a span of 8 bases.

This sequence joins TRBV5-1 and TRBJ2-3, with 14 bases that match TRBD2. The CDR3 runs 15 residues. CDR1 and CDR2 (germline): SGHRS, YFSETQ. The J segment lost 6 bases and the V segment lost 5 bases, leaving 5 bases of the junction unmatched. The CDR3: CASSSRLAGGDTQYF. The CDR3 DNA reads TGCGCCAGCAGTTCCCGACTAGCGGGAGGGGATACGCAGTATTTT.

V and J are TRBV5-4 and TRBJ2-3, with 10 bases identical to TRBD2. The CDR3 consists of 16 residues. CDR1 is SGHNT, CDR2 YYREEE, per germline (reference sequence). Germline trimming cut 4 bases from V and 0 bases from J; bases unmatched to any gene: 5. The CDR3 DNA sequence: TGTGCCAGCAGCATTTGGACTAGCGGAAGCACAGATACGCAGTATTTT. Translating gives CASSIWTSGSTDTQYF. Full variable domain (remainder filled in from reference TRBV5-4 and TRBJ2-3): ETGVTQSPTHLIKTRGQQVTLRCSSQSGHNTVSWYQQALGQGPQFIFQYYREEENGRGNFPPRFSGLQFPNYSSELNVNALELDDSALYLCASSIWTSGSTDTQYFGPGTRLTVL.

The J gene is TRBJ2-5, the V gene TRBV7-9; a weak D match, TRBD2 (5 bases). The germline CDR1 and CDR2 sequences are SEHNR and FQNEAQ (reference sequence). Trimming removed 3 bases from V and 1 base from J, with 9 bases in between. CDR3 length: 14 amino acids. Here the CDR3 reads CASSFGVRQETQYF. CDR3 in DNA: TGTGCCAGCAGCTTCGGGGTCCGCCAAGAGACCCAGTACTTC.

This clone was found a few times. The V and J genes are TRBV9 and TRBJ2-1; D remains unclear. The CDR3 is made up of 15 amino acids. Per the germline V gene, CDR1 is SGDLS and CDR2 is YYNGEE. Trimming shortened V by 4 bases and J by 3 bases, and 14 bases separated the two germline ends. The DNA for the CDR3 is TGTGCCAGCAGCTCCACCGGGTCTTACTACAATGAGCAGTTCTTC. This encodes CASSSTGSYYNEQFF.

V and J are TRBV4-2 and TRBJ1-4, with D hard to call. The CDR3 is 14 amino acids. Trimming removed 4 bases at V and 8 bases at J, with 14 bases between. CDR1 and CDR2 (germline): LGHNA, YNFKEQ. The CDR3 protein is CASSRSEAREKLFF. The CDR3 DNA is TGTGCCAGCAGCCGGTCCGAGGCACGGGAAAAACTGTTTTTT.

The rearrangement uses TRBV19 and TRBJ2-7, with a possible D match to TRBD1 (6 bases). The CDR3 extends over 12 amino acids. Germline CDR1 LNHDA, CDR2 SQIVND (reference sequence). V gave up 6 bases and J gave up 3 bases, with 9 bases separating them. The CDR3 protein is CASSGTFYEQYF. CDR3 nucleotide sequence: TGTGCCAGTAGCGGGACATTCTACGAGCAGTACTTC.

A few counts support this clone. CDR3 sequence reads: CASSRLAGTVETQYF. The CDR3 region has the DNA TGCGCCAGCAGCCGCCTGGCGGGAACAGTGGAGACCCAGTACTTC. The chain uses TRBV4-1 and TRBJ2-5; D perhaps matches TRBD2 (6 bases). Germline V lookup: CDR1 MGHRA, CDR2 YSYEKL. V was cut by 4 bases and J by 5 bases, with 17 bases left in between. CDR3 length: 15 residues.

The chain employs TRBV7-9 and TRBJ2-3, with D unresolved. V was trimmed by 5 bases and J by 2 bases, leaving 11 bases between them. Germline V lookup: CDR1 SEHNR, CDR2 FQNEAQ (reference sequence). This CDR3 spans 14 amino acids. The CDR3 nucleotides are TGTGCCAGCAGCCGGAGCCCGGCCACAGATACGCAGTATTTT. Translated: CASSRSPATDTQYF.